The 24 T cell receptor beta chains listed next were all sequenced from one sample in a study of blood T cells in healthy people across ages. A J-beta primer mix and a sample-barcoded 5' primer were used in a second PCR of about 7 to 11 cycles. MiXCR, applied by TCRdb to the 5' RACE reads, yields one record per CDR3 protein. The repertoire holds about 590,000 distinct CDR3 sequences, with about 30% as singletons. Sequenced: blood. The source is an elderly woman in good health.

V is TRBV7-9 and J is TRBJ2-6, with unresolved D. The germline CDR1 and CDR2 sequences are SEHNR and FQNEAQ (reference sequence). The CDR3 is made up of 14 amino acids. Trimming pared 8 bases from V and 4 bases from J, leaving 12 bases between. The CDR3 DNA follows: TGTGCCAGCTCACAGTCCATCGGGGCCAACGTCCTGACTTTC. The encoded protein is CASSQSIGANVLTF.

A remark on this clonotype: This could be a read error, since a much larger clone is one nucleotide away. V gene TRBV20-1 combines with J gene TRBJ2-1; 12 bases map to TRBD1. The CDR3 is 14 amino acids. V gave up 6 bases and J gave up 13 bases; unmatched junction bases: 13. Germline-derived CDR1 and CDR2 are DFQATT and SNEGSKA (reference sequence). The CDR3 here is CSAVGQGALETQFF. CDR3 DNA: TGCAGTGCAGTGGGACAGGGGGCTTTGGAGACCCAGTTCTTC.

The chain is built from TRBV9 and TRBJ1-6; no reliable D call. V was cut by 4 bases and J by 2 bases, with 7 bases left in between. CDR1 is SGDLS and CDR2 is YYNGEE in the germline V gene. The CDR3 has 14 amino acids. CDR3 DNA: TGTGCCAGCAGCTCTATAACCTATAATTCACCCCTCCACTTT. Amino acid sequence: CASSSITYNSPLHF.

The table lists this clonotype with many counts. The rearrangement uses TRBV7-2 and TRBJ2-1, with TRBD2 matching 7 bases. Germline V gene data show CDR1 as SGHTA and CDR2 as FQGNSA. V lost 5 bases to trimming and J lost 7 bases; unmatched junction nucleotides: 11. This CDR3 is 15 amino acids long. The chain's CDR3 is CASSPPGGTGNEQFF. The CDR3 DNA sequence: TGTGCCAGCAGCCCCCCCGGGGGGACTGGGAATGAGCAGTTCTTC.

The chain is built from TRBV7-2 and TRBJ2-7, with D perhaps matching TRBD2 (6 bases). The germline CDR1 and CDR2 sequences are SGHTA and FQGNSA. This CDR3 has 14 residues. Trimming removed 4 bases from V and 6 bases from J, with 16 bases in between. CDR3 sequence (DNA): TGTGCCAGCAGCTCCCGGTACAACGGGGGCGAGCAGTACTTC. This encodes CASSSRYNGGEQYF.

The chain recombines TRBV5-1 with TRBJ2-2; 13 bases match TRBD2. Trimming at V came to 5 bases and at J to 0 bases, leaving 7 bases not matched to a gene. Germline lookup yields CDR1 SGHRS and CDR2 YFSETQ. There are 18 residues in the CDR3. The CDR3 reads CASRIRTSGGPNTGELFF. DNA of the CDR3: TGCGCCAGCAGGATTCGGACTAGCGGGGGCCCGAACACCGGGGAGCTGTTTTTT.

The sample holds many counts of this clonotype. V usage is TRBV7-2 and J usage is TRBJ2-7, with D unclear. V was clipped by 5 bases and J by 6 bases, with 17 bases between them. This CDR3 region has 14 residues. Germline CDR1 and CDR2: SGHTA and FQGNSA. CDR3 residues: CASSPQEGKGEQYF. The CDR3 coding sequence is TGTGCCAGCAGCCCCCAGGAAGGGAAAGGCGAGCAGTACTTC.

The chain carries TRBV24-1 and TRBJ2-7; weak D call: TRBD2 (6 bases). This CDR3 contains 14 residues. The germline gives CDR1 KGHDR, CDR2 SFDVKD. V lost 3 bases and J 0 bases, leaving 8 bases between the germline ends. CDR3 nucleotide sequence: TGTGCCACCAGTGATAGGGAGGCCTCCTACGAGCAGTACTTC. Translation gives CATSDREASYEQYF.

Turning to this clonotype: This sequence may be a read error, since a much larger clone differs from it by one base. This chain joins TRBV7-6 and TRBJ2-7; no firm D call. This CDR3 is 11 amino acids long. V was pared by 4 bases and J by 7 bases, with 8 bases between. The germline V gene has CDR1 SGHVS and CDR2 FNYEAQ. CDR3: CASSSEDEQYF. The DNA of the CDR3 is TGTGCCAGCAGCTCAGAGGATGAGCAGTACTTC.

The chain uses TRBV27 and TRBJ1-1, with D maybe TRBD1 (5 bases). The CDR3 sequence is 14 residues long. Trimming removed 7 bases at V and 0 bases at J, with 12 bases between. Germline values: CDR1 MNHEY, CDR2 SMNVEV (reference sequence). CDR3 residues: CASTLTDLNTEAFF. The CDR3 region has the DNA TGTGCCAGCACCTTGACAGATTTGAACACTGAAGCTTTCTTT.

The rearrangement joins TRBV9 to TRBJ1-2; unclear D gene. Trimming removed 0 bases at V and 12 bases at J, with 12 bases between. Germline V gene lookup returns CDR1 SGDLS and CDR2 YYNGEE. The CDR3 covers 12 residues. CDR3 sequence reads: CASSVEAGPHTF. The CDR3 nucleotides read TGTGCCAGCAGCGTAGAAGCAGGCCCCCACACCTTC.

The chain has TRBV28 and TRBJ1-1; no definite D call. This CDR3 contains 13 residues. The germline gives CDR1 MDHEN, CDR2 SYDVKM. Trimming removed 2 bases from V and 11 bases from J, with 15 bases in between. The CDR3 loop is CASSLTSDLGAFF. CDR3 sequence (DNA): TGTGCCAGCAGTTTAACCTCCGACCTGGGGGCTTTCTTT.

J is TRBJ2-5 and V is TRBV20-1, with D hard to call. The DNA matches TRBJ2-1 better at its end, which makes the J call doubtful. Germline CDR1 DFQATT, CDR2 SNEGSKA (reference sequence). The CDR3 loop spans 14 amino acids. Here the CDR3 reads CSARSGPNQETQFF. DNA for the CDR3: TGCAGTGCTAGATCCGGACCGAACCAAGAGACCCAGTTCTTC.

This clonotype turned up a few times. This chain joins TRBV5-1 and TRBJ1-2, with D possibly matching TRBD1 (5 bases). The germline CDR1 and CDR2 sequences are SGHRS and YFSETQ. Trimming cost V 0 bases and J 3 bases, with 15 bases left between them. The CDR3 sequence is 16 residues long. The chain's CDR3 is CASSLAGQGGDYGYTF. The CDR3 DNA reads TGCGCCAGCAGCTTGGCAGGGCAGGGTGGGGACTATGGCTACACCTTC. The full variable domain, its missing parts supplied by reference TRBV5-1 and TRBJ1-2, is KAGVTQTPRYLIKTRGQQVTLSCSPISGHRSVSWYQQTPGQGLQFLFEYFSETQRNKGNFPGRFSGRQFSNSRSEMNVSTLELGDSALYLCASSLAGQGGDYGYTFGSGTRLTVV.

This clonotype was seen more than once but under ten times. The chain has TRBV20-1 and TRBJ2-2, with a tentative D call TRBD2 (5 bases). CDR1 is DFQATT, CDR2 SNEGSKA, per germline (reference sequence). Trimming pared 6 bases from V and 0 bases from J, leaving 14 bases between. The CDR3 consists of 15 residues. The CDR3 bases are TGCAGTGCCCCCCGGCCGGGATCGAACACCGGGGAGCTGTTTTTT. This encodes CSAPRPGSNTGELFF.

The J gene is TRBJ1-5, the V gene TRBV6-2 or TRBV6-3; D remains ambiguous. V shed 8 bases and J shed 2 bases, with 7 bases lying between them. Germline CDR1 is MNHEY and CDR2 is SVGEGT. CDR3 length: 12 amino acids. The CDR3 DNA reads TGTGCCAGCGGAATAGGCAATCAGCCCCAGCATTTT. It translates to CASGIGNQPQHF.

The gene calls are TRBV21-1 and TRBJ2-7; the DNA was not used to check the table's D call, TRBD1. TRBV21-1 is described as a pseudogene. This CDR3 has 12 residues. CDR3 nucleotide sequence: TGTGCCAGCAGCAAGGGACCCTACGAGCAGTACTTC. Its protein is CASSKGPYEQYF.

Many counts were recorded for this clonotype. The V and J genes are TRBV5-6 and TRBJ1-6; D is undetermined. Trimming removed 5 bases at V and 3 bases at J, with 18 bases between. The CDR3 is 17 residues long. Germline CDR1 reads SGHDT; CDR2 reads YYEEEE. Written as DNA, the CDR3 is TGTGCCAGCAGAGCAAGTAGGGTCGGTGGCTATAATTCACCCCTCCACTTT. This codes for CASRASRVGGYNSPLHF.

This clonotype has more than one count but fewer than ten. The CDR3 reads CASSLAAGRNEQFF. CDR3 DNA sequence: TGTGCCAGCAGCTTAGCCGCAGGGCGGAATGAGCAGTTCTTC. The chain is built from TRBV7-2 and TRBJ2-1; maybe TRBD1 (5 bases). CDR1 is SGHTA, CDR2 FQGNSA, per germline. This CDR3 is 14 amino acids long. V was trimmed by 0 bases and J by 7 bases, leaving 10 bases between them.

This clonotype was counted at least ten times. This chain joins TRBV11-2 and TRBJ2-1; no reliable D call. The germline V and J ends were trimmed by 1 base and 0 bases, with 10 bases remaining between them. This CDR3 contains 16 residues. Germline-derived CDR1 and CDR2 are SGHAT and FQNNGV. This CDR3 reads CASSLVPRSSYNEQFF. The DNA for the CDR3 is TGTGCCAGCAGCTTAGTCCCCCGAAGCTCCTACAATGAGCAGTTCTTC. The full variable domain, rest sourced from reference TRBV11-2 and TRBJ2-1, is EAGVAQSPRYKIIEKRQSVAFWCNPISGHATLYWYQQILGQGPKLLIQFQNNGVVDDSQLPKDRFSAERLKGVDSTLKIQPAKLEDSAVYLCASSLVPRSSYNEQFFGPGTRLTVL.

This clonotype was observed many times. CDR3 sequence reads: CASSQEPAGAYEQYF. As DNA, the CDR3 is TGTGCCAGCAGCCAAGAACCGGCGGGGGCATACGAGCAGTACTTC. J is TRBJ2-7 and V is TRBV4-2, with TRBD2 as a possible D gene (7 bases). Germline CDR1 and CDR2: LGHNA and YNFKEQ. The CDR3 loop spans 15 amino acids. Trimming cost V 0 bases and J 4 bases, with 13 bases left between them.

The chain carries TRBV18 and TRBJ1-6; 8 bases line up with TRBD1. Germline loops: CDR1 KGHSH, CDR2 LQKENI. J gave up 7 bases and V 3 bases, and 8 bases lay outside the gene matches. The CDR3 sequence is 16 residues long. The CDR3 nucleotides are TGTGCCAGCTCACCCTTCAGGGGGCCTGGAAATTCACCCCTCCACTTT. It is translated as CASSPFRGPGNSPLHF. The full variable domain, completed using reference TRBV18 and TRBJ1-6, is NAGVMQNPRHLVRRRGQEARLRCSPMKGHSHVYWYRQLPEEGLKFMVYLQKENIIDESGMPKERFSAEFPKEGPSILRIQQVVRGDSAAYFCASSPFRGPGNSPLHFGNGTRLTVT.

In this sample, this clonotype turned up many times. This chain joins TRBV20-1 and TRBJ2-5; D tentatively reads TRBD1 or TRBD2 (6 bases each). Germline V gives CDR1 DFQATT, CDR2 SNEGSKA (reference sequence). The CDR3 is 12 residues long. The ends were cut back, 3 bases at V and 3 bases at J, with 8 bases in the middle. The CDR3 sequence is CSASGGEETQYF. CDR3 DNA sequence: TGCAGTGCTAGCGGGGGCGAAGAGACCCAGTACTTC.

The chain has TRBV6-1 and TRBJ2-2; no definite D call. Germline V gives CDR1 MNHNS, CDR2 SASEGT. The CDR3 loop spans 13 amino acids. V lost 4 bases, J lost 5 bases, and 8 bases lay in between. The CDR3 spells CASSVPDTGELFF. CDR3 coding DNA: TGTGCCAGCAGTGTCCCGGATACCGGGGAGCTGTTTTTT.